Shown below are 3 T cell receptor beta chains from a single sample sequenced in a study of T cells in localized non-small cell lung cancer. TCRdb keeps only in-frame clones here, not all; method: immunoSEQ multiplex PCR. The table records 20,000 to 25,000 clones, approximately 86% of them present only once. The sequenced sample was PBMCs, obtained before any cancer treatment. These receptors were obtained from a man aged 40 to 70 with stage II squamous cell lung carcinoma.

The chain has TRBV19 and TRBJ2-5; 11 positions match TRBD2. CDR1 LNHDA and CDR2 SQIVND come from the germline V gene (reference sequence). Unmatched junction bases numbered 2, after V lost 0 bases and J lost 2 bases. This CDR3 has 16 residues. The CDR3 reads CASSIDRLAGQETQYF. The CDR3 nucleotides are TGTGCCAGTAGTATAGATCGACTAGCGGGGCAAGAGACCCAGTACTTC. The variable domain in full, with the rest retrieved from reference TRBV19 and TRBJ2-5, is DGGITQSPKYLFRKEGQNVTLSCEQNLNHDAMYWYRQDPGQGLRLIYYSQIVNDFQKGDIAEGYSVSREKKESFPLTVTSAQKNPTAFYLCASSIDRLAGQETQYFGPGTRLLVL.

The gene calls are TRBV4-2 and TRBJ1-2, with 8 bases fitting TRBD1. The CDR3 is made up of 15 amino acids. Germline V gene sequence: CDR1 LGHNA, CDR2 YNFKEQ. With 1 base clipped from V and 1 base from J, the junction kept 2 bases outside the gene matches. As DNA, the CDR3 is TGTGCCAGCAGCCAAGGGACAGGGTATAACTATGGCTACACCTTC. This gives the protein CASSQGTGYNYGYTF.

The CDR3 DNA reads as TGTGCCAGTAGTATAGTTGGGCTAGCCGGGGAGCTGTTTTTT. Protein product: CASSIVGLAGELFF. The chain has TRBV19 and TRBJ2-2; D ambiguous. CDR1 and CDR2 from the germline V gene are LNHDA and SQIVND (reference sequence). The CDR3 is 14 residues long. V was trimmed by 1 base and J by 6 bases, leaving 9 bases between them.